These 8 T cell receptor beta chains came from one sample sequenced in a study of radiotherapy plus CTLA-4 blockade in lung cancer. TCRdb's copy holds only in-frame clones and misses some; the assay was immunoSEQ multiplex PCR. The table includes 60,000 to 65,000 clones, 60% to 80% detected once. The specimen comprised peripheral blood, sampled from a patient treated with radiotherapy plus ipilimumab. Receptor source: a human donor with non-small cell lung cancer who had a complete response to radiotherapy plus ipilimumab.

This clone has a handful of counts. The chain combines TRBV2 with TRBJ2-2; 8 nucleotides line up with TRBD2. J gave up 2 bases and V 6 bases, and 5 bases lay outside the gene matches. The CDR3 spans 15 residues. The germline V gene encodes CDR1 SNHLY and CDR2 FYNNEI. The CDR3 DNA sequence: TGTGCCAGCAGAGCGACTAGCGCCAACACCGGGGAGCTGTTTTTT. Translation: CASRATSANTGELFF.

In its sample, this clone was seen once. This chain joins TRBV4-3 and TRBJ1-1; possibly TRBD1 for D (6 bases). This CDR3 region has 15 residues. Germline V gene data show CDR1 as LGHNA and CDR2 as YSLEER. The ends were cut back, 3 bases at V and 2 bases at J, with 13 bases in the middle. The CDR3 loop reads CASSHRGGRNTEAFF. The CDR3 coding sequence is TGCGCCAGCAGCCACCGTGGGGGGCGCAACACTGAAGCTTTCTTT.

This rearrangement joins TRBV4-1 to TRBJ2-7; no clear D. Looked up from germline, CDR1 is MGHRA and CDR2 is YSYEKL. Trimming removed 4 bases at V and 2 bases at J, with 18 bases between. The CDR3 runs to 16 residues. The DNA for the CDR3 is TGCGCCAGCAGCCCCCCGGAACTGAGACACACCTACGAGCAGTACTTC. This codes for CASSPPELRHTYEQYF.

This chain connects TRBV7-2 to TRBJ1-2; D unclear. Trimming left V 7 bases short and J 7 bases short, with 16 bases between. Germline CDR1 and CDR2: SGHTA and FQGNSA. The CDR3 is made up of 13 amino acids. The CDR3 region is CASKSRDTVGYTF. In DNA, the CDR3 is TGTGCCAGCAAATCGCGGGATACTGTTGGCTACACCTTC.

The chain links TRBV6-5 to TRBJ1-5, with 8 bases lining up with TRBD1. CDR3 size: 16 residues. J gave up 2 bases and V 4 bases, and 7 bases lay outside the gene matches. Germline loops: CDR1 MNHEY, CDR2 SVGAGI. The CDR3 spells CASSSLAGGGNQPQHF. In nucleotides, the CDR3 is TGTGCCAGCAGTTCTTTGGCAGGGGGCGGCAATCAGCCCCAGCATTTT.

The chain employs TRBV6-6 and TRBJ1-5; D may be TRBD1 (6 bases). This CDR3 is 15 amino acids long. CDR1 and CDR2 (germline): MNHNY, SVGAGI (reference sequence). V was shortened by 6 bases and J by 0 bases, with 12 bases between the two germline ends. In nucleotides, the CDR3 is TGTGCCAGCAGCCCCGACAGGAATAGCAATCAGCCCCAGCATTTT. Protein: CASSPDRNSNQPQHF.

The chain employs TRBV10-3 and TRBJ1-6; D call uncertain. Germline V gene sequence: CDR1 ENHRY, CDR2 SYGVKD. The V end lost 5 bases, the J end lost 7 bases, and 15 bases lay between the germline ends. The CDR3 covers 15 residues. The CDR3 is CAISPALGRNSPLHF. The CDR3 DNA reads as TGTGCCATCAGTCCGGCCCTAGGACGAAATTCACCCCTCCACTTT.

The chain carries TRBV7-2 and TRBJ2-3; D remains unclear. The germline V gene has CDR1 SGHTA and CDR2 FQGNSA. This CDR3 is built from 13 residues. V was clipped by 5 bases and J by 1 base, with 7 bases between them. The CDR3 nucleotides are TGTGCCAGCAGCGCCCGCCGCACAGATACGCAGTATTTT. Translating gives CASSARRTDTQYF. Drawing the rest from reference TRBV7-2 and TRBJ2-3, the complete variable domain is GAGVSQSPSNKVTEKGKDVELRCDPISGHTALYWYRQSLGQGLEFLIYFQGNSAPDKSGLPSDRFSAERTGGSVSTLTIQRTQQEDSAVYLCASSARRTDTQYFGPGTRLTVL.